Reported below is one T cell receptor beta chain. Its antigen is unidentified. This entry comes from a study of T-cell reconstitution after alpha-beta-depleted transplantation in children. It was with unique molecular identifiers that the TCRbeta library was prepared. Using its own MiXCR run on the PCR reads, TCRdb lists one record per CDR3 protein. The sample includes fewer than 550,000 distinct CDR3 sequences, roughly 17% of them seen just once. Study-wide results and limits: Newly generated T cells supplied most T-cell counts and diversity one year post-transplant. Some patients showed high day-60 TCRbeta diversity, which derived from surviving recipient T cells and thymic progenitors. Expanded clones from the graft, numbering several hundred, reportedly supplied alpha-beta T cells about two months after transplant.

This CDR3 is 13 amino acids long. V was pared by 8 bases and J by 7 bases, with 16 bases between. Germline V gene lookup returns CDR1 SGHRS and CDR2 YFSETQ. The receptor's source is a boy in the first two years of life who had a stem cell transplant for Wiskott-Aldrich syndrome, so the T cells may come from the graft donor. The sample in question was PBMCs, mostly from graft donor cells, obtained 360 days after TCRalphabeta/CD19-depleted stem cell transplant. This chain uses TRBV5-1 with TRBJ2-1; the D gene could be TRBD1 or TRBD2 (5 bases each). CDR3 sequence reads: CASGTWEPNEQFF. The CDR3 coding sequence is TGCGCCAGTGGGACGTGGGAGCCTAATGAGCAGTTCTTC.